Listed below are T cell receptor beta chains from one sample, sequenced in a study of blood T cells in healthy people across ages. One entry per CDR3 protein, called by TCRdb with MiXCR from the 5' RACE reads. Of some 800,000 distinct CDR3 sequences in the sample, around 42% are singletons; the top ten hold around 21%. The sequenced material came from blood. The receptors shown here come from a man aged 60 to 75 in good health. The CDR3 runs from the conserved cysteine through the conserved F or W. Each record gives: J gene, clone size, V gene, D gene, CDR3 protein, CDR3 DNA. A D gene is named only where the DNA matches it firmly. Clone size is not always given. Where it is, it says once, few, many or a class for expanded clones.

TRBJ2-7 | once | TRBV21-1 | . | CASSKVGGHGAGSEQYF | TGTGCCAGCAGCAAAGTCGGGGGACACGGGGCTGGAAGCGAGCAGTACTTC
TRBJ2-5 | . | TRBV5-1 | . | CASSLTGGGVGEQYF | TGCGCCAGCAGCTTGACGGGAGGGGGCGTGGGGGAGCAGTACTTC
TRBJ2-7 | . | TRBV7-2 | TRBD1 | CASSSGQKYEQYF | TGTGCCAGCAGCTCGGGACAGAAGTACGAGCAGTACTTC
TRBJ1-6 | . | TRBV6-5 | . | CATGPRPHNSPLHF | TGTGCCACCGGGCCCCGGCCGCATAATTCACCCCTCCACTTT
TRBJ1-5 | once | TRBV6-2/TRBV6-3 | . | CASSLETKWPQHF | TGTGCCAGCAGCCTCGAGACGAAGTGGCCCCAGCATTTT
TRBJ2-7 | . | TRBV7-2 | TRBD2 | CASSLGGGRVYEQYF | TGTGCCAGCAGCTTGGGTGGGGGGAGGGTCTACGAGCAGTACTTC
TRBJ2-2 | . | TRBV20-1 | . | CSAREAGRPAGELFF | TGCAGTGCTAGAGAGGCAGGCCGTCCCGCCGGGGAGCTGTTTTTT
TRBJ2-3 | . | TRBV25-1 | TRBD2 | CASSVPLLAGDTDTQYF | TGTGCCAGCAGTGTCCCCCTTTTAGCGGGGGACACAGATACGCAGTATTTT
TRBJ1-5 | once | TRBV10-3 | TRBD1 | CAIGRQGDQPQHF | TGTGCCATCGGTCGACAGGGAGACCAGCCCCAGCATTTT
TRBJ2-7 | . | TRBV7-2 | TRBD1 | CASSLTGTVGSYEQYF | TGTGCCAGCAGCCTTACCGGGACAGTAGGCTCCTACGAGCAGTACTTC
TRBJ1-4 | few | TRBV7-2 | . | CASSLYRQPNEKLFF | TGTGCCAGCAGCTTATACCGACAGCCAAATGAAAAACTGTTTTTT
TRBJ2-5 | . | TRBV20-1 | . | CSASPSRDTQYF | TGCAGTGCTAGTCCCAGTCGGGATACCCAGTACTTC
TRBJ1-6 | once | TRBV2 | TRBD1 | CASSDLTRGRSNSPLHF | TGTGCCAGCAGCGACCTAACCAGGGGGCGAAGTAATTCACCCCTCCACTTT
TRBJ2-3 | . | TRBV5-1 | . | CASSPPNSPYTQYF | TGCGCCAGCAGTCCCCCCAACAGCCCTTATACGCAGTATTTT
TRBJ2-4 | . | TRBV9 | . | CASGEGGGLDIQYF | TGTGCCAGCGGGGAGGGGGGGGGCCTGGACATTCAGTACTTC
TRBJ1-2 | . | TRBV5-6 | TRBD1 | CASSMSPGTAIYGYTF | TGTGCCAGCAGCATGTCACCCGGGACAGCCATCTATGGCTACACCTTC
TRBJ2-7 | . | TRBV5-5 | TRBD2 | CASSRSGRAPSFEQYF | TGTGCCAGCAGCCGATCTGGGAGGGCGCCGTCCTTCGAGCAGTACTTC
TRBJ2-7 | . | TRBV13 | . | CASSQSRPPYEQYF | TGTGCCAGCAGCCAATCAAGGCCTCCCTACGAGCAGTACTTC
TRBJ1-4 | many | TRBV7-9 | . | CASSQRTATNEKLFF | TGTGCCAGCAGCCAACGGACAGCAACTAATGAAAAACTGTTTTTT
TRBJ1-1 | . | TRBV7-9 | . | CASSLKQSLNTEAFF | TGTGCCAGCAGCTTGAAACAGAGTCTGAACACTGAAGCTTTCTTT
TRBJ2-7 | few | TRBV6-6 | . | CASSYAGVSVEQYF | TGTGCCAGCAGTTATGCTGGGGTATCGGTCGAGCAGTACTTC
TRBJ2-3 | . | TRBV11-2 | TRBD2 | CASSLGGLTRTDTQYF | TGTGCCAGCAGCTTAGGGGGACTAACCCGCACAGATACGCAGTATTTT
TRBJ2-5 | . | TRBV27 | . | CASSPTPGEQETQYF | TGTGCCAGCAGTCCGACCCCGGGAGAACAAGAGACCCAGTACTTC
TRBJ2-1 | . | TRBV15 | . | CATSQGIGNEQFF | TGTGCCACCAGTCAGGGAATAGGCAATGAGCAGTTCTTC
TRBJ1-4 | few | TRBV20-1 | TRBD1 | CSARSGTGNYYANEKLFF | TGCAGTGCTAGATCCGGGACAGGAAATTATTATGCTAATGAAAAACTGTTTTTT
TRBJ1-4 | many | TRBV6-6 | TRBD1 | CASSPPGQGGEKLFF | TGTGCCAGCAGCCCACCGGGACAGGGTGGCGAAAAACTGTTTTTT
TRBJ1-2 | . | TRBV7-2 | TRBD1 | CASSENPWTGGRRGYTF | TGTGCCAGCAGCGAAAATCCTTGGACAGGGGGCCGTAGAGGCTACACCTTC
TRBJ2-6 | . | TRBV6-5 | . | CASSYTDISSGANVLTF | TGTGCCAGCAGTTACACGGACATCTCCTCTGGGGCCAACGTCCTGACTTTC
TRBJ1-2 | many | TRBV4-3 | . | CASSPTRNNYGYTF | TGCGCCAGCAGCCCGACCAGAAATAACTATGGCTACACCTTC
TRBJ2-3 | . | TRBV27 | TRBD1 | CASLDRRTQYF | TGTGCCAGCCTGGACAGGCGAACGCAGTATTTT
TRBJ2-1 | . | TRBV7-2 | TRBD2 | CASRGIRRGGLNEQFF | TGTGCCAGCAGGGGAATCAGGCGGGGGGGCCTTAATGAGCAGTTCTTC
TRBJ1-1 | few | TRBV3-1 | . | CASSQDNTRNTEAFF | TGTGCCAGCAGCCAAGATAACACCCGGAACACTGAAGCTTTCTTT
TRBJ2-1 | . | TRBV20-1 | TRBD2 | CSAQTSGMYNEQFF | TGCAGTGCCCAGACTAGCGGCATGTACAATGAGCAGTTCTTC
TRBJ2-5 | . | TRBV12-3/TRBV12-4 | TRBD1 | CASSRGQGALEETQYF | TGTGCCAGCAGCCGGGGACAGGGGGCATTAGAAGAGACCCAGTACTTC
TRBJ2-3 | . | TRBV5-1 | . | CASSLRGANTDTQYF | TGCGCCAGCAGCCTCCGGGGGGCCAACACAGATACGCAGTATTTT
TRBJ2-5 | few | TRBV29-1 | TRBD2 | CSVEDPQLGGETQYF | TGCAGCGTTGAAGATCCACAGCTGGGAGGGGAGACCCAGTACTTC
TRBJ2-1 | once | TRBV6-2/TRBV6-3 | . | CASRGGAGRDEQFF | TGTGCCAGCAGGGGGGGCGCGGGACGGGATGAGCAGTTCTTC
TRBJ2-7 | few | TRBV5-1 | . | CASSLDTTAIEQYF | TGCGCCAGCAGCTTGGACACGACCGCCATCGAGCAGTACTTC
TRBJ1-2 | . | TRBV14 | TRBD1 | CASSQTVPGQRLMRRSYTF | TGTGCCAGCAGCCAAACGGTACCGGGACAGCGCCTTATGAGACGAAGCTACACCTTC
TRBJ1-5 | . | TRBV10-3 | . | CAISESGEPQHF | TGTGCCATCAGTGAGTCCGGGGAGCCCCAGCATTTT
TRBJ1-1 | once | TRBV30 | . | CAWSLMGTGNTEAFF | TGTGCCTGGAGTTTGATGGGGACGGGGAACACTGAAGCTTTCTTT
TRBJ2-7 | few | TRBV11-2 | . | CASSLKGAGHLTGEQYF | TGTGCCAGCAGCTTAAAAGGGGCAGGCCATTTAACAGGCGAGCAGTACTTC
TRBJ2-7 | many | TRBV4-3 | TRBD1 | CASSQGIGTGYEQYF | TGCGCCAGCAGCCAAGGAATCGGGACAGGCTACGAGCAGTACTTC
TRBJ2-5 | . | TRBV11-2 | TRBD2 | CASKSSGGAKWDEQYF | TGTGCCAGCAAGTCTAGCGGGGGGGCCAAGTGGGATGAGCAGTACTTC
TRBJ2-5 | few | TRBV5-1 | . | CASSQGSREETQYF | TGCGCCAGCAGCCAAGGATCTAGGGAAGAGACCCAGTACTTC
TRBJ2-1 | few | TRBV20-1 | TRBD2 | CSAREASGGSSEQFF | TGCAGTGCTAGGGAGGCTAGCGGGGGGTCGAGTGAGCAGTTCTTC